This entry lists 3 T cell receptor beta chains sequenced from one sample in a study of identical twins. TCRdb reprocessed the 5' RACE reads via MiXCR and lists one record per CDR3 protein. The data contain roughly 350,000 distinct CDR3 sequences, roughly 9% of them singletons. Material: naive T cells sorted from blood. These receptors all come from a woman between 45 and 65 years old in good health.

This clonotype has just a few counts. This chain connects TRBV19 to TRBJ2-1; 9 bases line up with TRBD2. The CDR3 extends over 16 amino acids. V lost 7 bases to trimming and J lost 7 bases; unmatched junction nucleotides: 14. The germline gives CDR1 LNHDA, CDR2 SQIVND (reference sequence). CDR3 coding DNA: TGTGCCAGTAACAAAGTCGGGACTAGCCTTGGGAATGAGCAGTTCTTC. The encoded protein is CASNKVGTSLGNEQFF.

This clonotype came up many times. The chain is built from TRBV12-3 or TRBV12-4 and TRBJ2-3; 9 bases match TRBD1. The CDR3 runs to 15 residues. V dropped 3 bases and J dropped 5; count of bases not matched to a gene: 6. As DNA, the CDR3 is TGTGCCAGCAGTTTGGGACAGGGCGACCGAGATACGCAGTATTTT. Translating gives CASSLGQGDRDTQYF.

This clonotype was seen a handful of times. The chain employs TRBV12-3 or TRBV12-4 and TRBJ2-5; D ambiguous. V lost 4 bases and J 5 bases, leaving 5 bases between the germline ends. The CDR3 spans 11 residues. The CDR3 spells CASSWRETQYF. CDR3 nucleotides: TGTGCCAGCAGTTGGCGGGAGACCCAGTACTTC.